The 13 T cell receptor beta chains in this list originate from one sample, sequenced in a study of PD-1 blockade in mismatch repair-deficient tumors. The repertoire was sequenced with immunoSEQ multiplex PCR; TCRdb's copy has only in-frame clones and lacks some. The sample holds around 100,000 clones, about four fifths seen once. This specimen consisted of peripheral blood, obtained 36 weeks after starting pembrolizumab. These receptor sequences come from an adult with mismatch repair-deficient cancer.

This clone appeared a single time. The chain is built from TRBV9 and TRBJ2-2; 7 positions agree with TRBD2. The CDR3 runs to 17 residues. CDR1 SGDLS and CDR2 YYNGEE come from the germline V gene. Trimming cost V 4 bases and J 4 bases; bases outside gene matches: 13. CDR3 sequence (DNA): TGTGCCAGCAGCCTTGGGGGTAGCGGGTCCTCCACCGGGGAGCTGTTTTTT. It is translated as CASSLGGSGSSTGELFF.

This clone was observed a few times. The chain has TRBV7-3 and TRBJ2-1; D perhaps matches TRBD2 (6 bases). CDR3 length: 14 residues. V was shortened by 5 bases and J by 9 bases, with 17 bases between the two germline ends. CDR1 and CDR2 (germline): SGHTA, FQGTGA. Written as DNA, the CDR3 is TGTGCCAGCAGCAGAACTAGCAGTGGTGGTGAGCAGTTCTTC. This sequence encodes CASSRTSSGGEQFF.

This sequence joins TRBV7-8 and TRBJ1-1; D call uncertain. Looked up from germline, CDR1 is SGHVS and CDR2 is FQNEAQ. The CDR3 has 13 residues. Trimming cost V 5 bases and J 8 bases, with 15 bases left between them. The CDR3 sequence: CASSPVRGSEAFF. As DNA, the CDR3 is TGTGCCAGCAGCCCCGTCCGGGGTTCGGAAGCTTTCTTT.

The chain is built from TRBV15 and TRBJ2-2; D is unclear. The V end lost 6 bases, the J end lost 1 base, and 3 bases lay between the germline ends. Germline V lookup: CDR1 LNHNV, CDR2 YYDKDF (reference sequence). The CDR3 runs 12 residues. The CDR3 sequence is CATRGNTGELFF. Written as DNA, the CDR3 is TGTGCCACCAGGGGGAACACCGGGGAGCTGTTTTTT.

This chain joins TRBV19 and TRBJ1-2; 11 positions match TRBD1. Germline assignment: CDR1 LNHDA and CDR2 SQIVND (reference sequence). This CDR3 region has 15 residues. Trimming removed 5 bases from V and 4 bases from J; junction bases left unmatched: 6. The CDR3 protein is CASSPGTGGGYGYTF. CDR3 nucleotides: TGTGCCAGTAGTCCGGGGACAGGGGGGGGCTATGGCTACACCTTC.

The V call is TRBV27, the J call TRBJ2-2; no definite D call. The V gene lost 6 bases and the J gene lost 4 bases, with 3 bases spanning the gap. The CDR3 spans 11 residues. Germline assignment: CDR1 MNHEY and CDR2 SMNVEV (reference sequence). CDR3 nucleotide sequence: TGTGCCAGCAGCAGCACCGGGGAGCTGTTTTTT. Translation gives CASSSTGELFF.

This clone was picked up one time. The genes are TRBV5-1 and TRBJ2-5; tentative D call: TRBD2 (7 bases). CDR3 size: 13 residues. V lost 1 base and J lost 7, with 11 bases in between. The germline V gene has CDR1 SGHRS and CDR2 YFSETQ. CDR3 bases: TGCGCCAGCAGCTTGTCAGGGGAGGGGACCCAGTACTTC. It is translated as CASSLSGEGTQYF.

This chain links TRBV19 with TRBJ1-4; tentatively, D is TRBD1 (5 bases). The germline V gene encodes CDR1 LNHDA and CDR2 SQIVND (reference sequence). The CDR3 consists of 13 residues. Trimming cost V 4 bases and J 8 bases, with 11 bases left between them. Here the CDR3 reads CASSTTGGEKLFF. The CDR3 DNA is TGTGCCAGTAGTACGACGGGGGGGGAAAAACTGTTTTTT. Full variable domain (remainder filled in from reference TRBV19 and TRBJ1-4): DGGITQSPKYLFRKEGQNVTLSCEQNLNHDAMYWYRQDPGQGLRLIYYSQIVNDFQKGDIAEGYSVSREKKESFPLTVTSAQKNPTAFYLCASSTTGGEKLFFGSGTQLSVL.

This clone turned up a few times. The same CDR3 also results from other DNA sequences found in this sample. V gene TRBV20-1 combines with J gene TRBJ1-4, with D unresolved. V was trimmed by 6 bases and J by 8 bases, leaving 10 bases between them. CDR1 and CDR2 (germline): DFQATT, SNEGSKA (reference sequence). This CDR3 has 11 amino acids. The CDR3 DNA is TGCAGTGCGAAGAGAGACGAAAAACTGTTTTTT. This encodes CSAKRDEKLFF.

The CDR3 here is CASSIMAYLGYGYTF. CDR3 sequence (DNA): TGTGCCAGTAGTATAATGGCCTACCTTGGGTATGGCTACACCTTC. The chain uses TRBV19 and TRBJ1-2; no clear D. Germline V gives CDR1 LNHDA, CDR2 SQIVND (reference sequence). The CDR3 is 15 amino acids. The V end was cut by 2 bases, the J end by 5 bases, with 15 bases between.

The chain employs TRBV7-9 and TRBJ2-1; D is perhaps TRBD2 (6 bases). This CDR3 has 13 amino acids. Trimming took 6 bases from V and 5 from J, leaving 11 bases between them. CDR1 and CDR2 from the germline V gene are SEHNR and FQNEAQ (reference sequence). The CDR3 loop reads CASRPRDNNEQFF. CDR3 bases: TGTGCCAGCAGACCGCGGGATAACAATGAGCAGTTCTTC.

The J gene is TRBJ1-1, the V gene TRBV5-5, with TRBD1 identical over 7 bases. V lost 6 bases to trimming and J lost 1 base; unmatched junction nucleotides: 6. Germline CDR1 reads SGHKS; CDR2 reads YYEKEE (reference sequence). The CDR3 loop spans 14 amino acids. CDR3 amino acids: CASTRTGGNTEAFF. CDR3 sequence (DNA): TGTGCCAGCACCCGGACAGGAGGGAACACTGAAGCTTTCTTT.

This clone was observed once. The chain employs TRBV5-4 and TRBJ2-1; 15 bases fit TRBD2. The germline gives CDR1 SGHNT, CDR2 YYREEE (reference sequence). The CDR3 is made up of 15 amino acids. V was clipped by 4 bases and J by 9 bases; unmatched bases: 5. The CDR3 sequence: CASSTGLAGGSEQFF. The CDR3 coding sequence is TGTGCCAGCAGCACGGGACTAGCGGGAGGCAGTGAGCAGTTCTTC.